Shown below are 4 T cell receptor beta chains from a single sample sequenced in a study of tumor and adjacent non-tumor tissue in lung cancer (dated by TCRdb to the late 2010s). RNA was isolated from bulk unsorted tissue, and RNA quality was assessed with a NanoDrop ND-1000 and an Agilent 2100. The protocol used for the library was multiplex PCR. Sequenced on an Illumina HiSeq 2500. TCRbeta libraries were built by three rounds of nested PCR using primers (Table S4), following protocols modified from ARM-PCR. In TCRdb, the public reads were trimmed at Q25 with fastp and aligned with MiXCR, with productive beta chains retained. For every CDR3 protein sequence, its rows merge into one entry that carries the most common genes and DNA. The sample table lists fewer than 85,000 distinct CDR3 sequences, 65% to 90% of them with a count of one. The ten largest clonotypes hold roughly 15% of the sample. Sequences were obtained from lung tumor tissue. These receptor sequences come from a woman between 45 and 65 years old with non-small cell lung cancer.

On this clonotype: The junction and the germline gene differ at one end; a read error may be behind it. This rearrangement joins TRBV28 to TRBJ1-2, with TRBD1 identical over 8 bases. This CDR3 is built from 14 residues. Germline V lookup: CDR1 MDHEN, CDR2 SYDVKM. CDR3 coding DNA: TGTGCCTGCAGTCCCCCCGGGGGACAGGATGGCTACACCTTC. Translation: CACSPPGGQDGYTF.

The CDR3 nucleotides are TGCAGCGCTGGCGGGACTCAACAGTTCTTC. Its protein is CSAGGTQQFF. This chain connects TRBV29-1 to TRBJ2-1, with a tentative D call TRBD2 (6 bases). The CDR3 extends over 10 amino acids. Trimming took off 7 bases at V and 13 bases at J, with 14 bases between the two ends. Germline assignment: CDR1 SQVTM and CDR2 ANQGSEA.

Comment on this clonotype: A read error is possible here, since a much larger clone lies one base away. The chain combines TRBV28 with TRBJ2-7, with TRBD1 matching 9 bases. The length of the CDR3 is 13 residues. The junction had 9 bases not matched to a gene; V was cut back by 9 bases and J by 6 bases. CDR1 MDHEN and CDR2 SYDVKM come from the germline V gene. CDR3 in amino acids: CASNRGRISEQYF. CDR3 in DNA: TGTGCCAGTAACAGGGGGCGAATTAGCGAGCAGTACTTC. The variable domain in full, completed from reference TRBV28 and TRBJ2-7, reads DVKVTQSSRYLVKRTGEKVFLECVQDMDHENMFWYRQDPGLGLRLIYFSYDVKMKEKGDIPEGYSVSREKKERFSLILESASTNQTSMYLCASNRGRISEQYFGPGTRLTVT.

This rearrangement joins TRBV11-2 to TRBJ2-7; weak D call: TRBD2 (6 bases). Trimming removed 5 bases at V and 2 bases at J, with 13 bases between. The CDR3 extends over 14 amino acids. Germline V gene sequence: CDR1 SGHAT, CDR2 FQNNGV. The DNA of the CDR3 is TGTGCCAGCAGCCACATAGCGGCCGCCTACGAGCAGTACTTC. Translating it yields CASSHIAAAYEQYF.